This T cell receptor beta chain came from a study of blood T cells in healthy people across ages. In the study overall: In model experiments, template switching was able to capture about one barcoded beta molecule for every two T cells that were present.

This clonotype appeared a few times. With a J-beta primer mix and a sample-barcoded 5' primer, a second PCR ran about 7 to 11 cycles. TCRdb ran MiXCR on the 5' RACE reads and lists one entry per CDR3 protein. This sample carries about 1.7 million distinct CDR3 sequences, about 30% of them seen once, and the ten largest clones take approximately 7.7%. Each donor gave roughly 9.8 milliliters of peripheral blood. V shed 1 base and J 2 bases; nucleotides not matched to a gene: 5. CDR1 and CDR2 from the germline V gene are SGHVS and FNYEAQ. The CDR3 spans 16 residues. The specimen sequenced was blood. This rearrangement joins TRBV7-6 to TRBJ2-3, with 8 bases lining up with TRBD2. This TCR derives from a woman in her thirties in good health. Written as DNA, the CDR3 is TGTGCCAGCAGCTTAGGTTCGGGAGGGCCCACAGATACGCAGTATTTT. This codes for CASSLGSGGPTDTQYF. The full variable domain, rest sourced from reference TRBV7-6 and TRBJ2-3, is GAGVSQSPRYKVTKRGQDVALRCDPISGHVSLYWYRQALGQGPEFLTYFNYEAQQDKSGLPNDRFSAERPEGSISTLTIQRTEQRDSAMYRCASSLGSGGPTDTQYFGPGTRLTVL.